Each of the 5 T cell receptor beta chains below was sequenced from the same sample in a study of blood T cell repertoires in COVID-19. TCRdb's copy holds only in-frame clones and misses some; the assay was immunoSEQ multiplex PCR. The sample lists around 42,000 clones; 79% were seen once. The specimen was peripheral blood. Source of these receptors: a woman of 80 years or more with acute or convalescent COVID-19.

The CDR3 spells CASSQVDTLYGYTF. For the CDR3, the DNA is TGTGCCAGCAGCCAAGTGGACACCCTCTATGGCTACACCTTC. The V gene is TRBV3-1 (or the pseudogene TRBV3-2), the J gene TRBJ1-2; possible D gene TRBD1, 5 bases. The CDR3 sequence is 14 residues long. CDR1 and CDR2 (germline): LGHDT, YNNKEL (reference sequence). Trimming shortened V by 1 base and J by 4 bases, and 10 bases separated the two germline ends.

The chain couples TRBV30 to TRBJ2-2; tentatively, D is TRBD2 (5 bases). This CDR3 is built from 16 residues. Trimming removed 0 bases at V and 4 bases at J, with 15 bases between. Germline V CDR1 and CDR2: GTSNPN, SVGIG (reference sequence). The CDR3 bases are TGTGCCTGGAGTGTAAGGCTAGCCAGTGGCACCGGGGAGCTGTTTTTT. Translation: CAWSVRLASGTGELFF.

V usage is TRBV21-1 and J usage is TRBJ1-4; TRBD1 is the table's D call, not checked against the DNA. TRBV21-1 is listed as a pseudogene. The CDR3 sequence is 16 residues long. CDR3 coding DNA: TGTGCCAGCAGCAAAGTAAGGGGCAGGGTCTATGAAAAACTGTTTTTT. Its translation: CASSKVRGRVYEKLFF.

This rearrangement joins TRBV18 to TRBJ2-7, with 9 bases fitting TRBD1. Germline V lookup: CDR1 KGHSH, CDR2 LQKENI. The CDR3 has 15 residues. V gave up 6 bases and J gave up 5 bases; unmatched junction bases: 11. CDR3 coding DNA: TGTGCCAGCTCCCGGAACCGGGACAGGGACCACGAGCAGTACTTC. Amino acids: CASSRNRDRDHEQYF.

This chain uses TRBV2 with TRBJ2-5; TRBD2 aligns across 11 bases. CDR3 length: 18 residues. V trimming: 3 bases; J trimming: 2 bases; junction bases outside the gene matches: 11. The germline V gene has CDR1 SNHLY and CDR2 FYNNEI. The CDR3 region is CASSEKVAGGPKQETQYF. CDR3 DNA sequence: TGTGCCAGCAGTGAGAAGGTAGCGGGAGGGCCAAAACAAGAGACCCAGTACTTC.